This T cell receptor (beta chain) comes out of a study of memory CD4+ T cells and cytomegalovirus serostatus. Study-wide results and caveats: Of approximately 160 reported CMV TCRbeta sequences, 55 to 80 were found in memory CD4+ repertoires.

Profiling relied on immunoSEQ multiplex PCR, and the TCRdb table lists in-frame clones only, not all of them. The data contain approximately 50,000 clones, around 82% of them seen just once; the ten biggest clones take up about 0.64%. In germline, CDR1 is SNHLY, CDR2 FYNNEI. Trimming cost V 4 bases and J 2 bases, with 6 bases left between them. The length of the CDR3 is 13 residues. As concerns this clone: Antigen specificity is unknown.

Single viable CD3+CD4+CD8-CD45RO+ cells were sorted as the memory CD4+ T cells. CMV serostatus came from serum IgG against pp150, pp28, p38, p52. This TCR was sampled from an adult in good health and CMV-seronegative. V usage is TRBV2 and J usage is TRBJ2-4; maybe TRBD1 (5 bases). The specimen was memory CD4+ T cells from blood. CDR3 sequence: CASSAGPKNIQYF. The CDR3 nucleotides read TGTGCCAGCAGTGCAGGGCCCAAAAACATTCAGTACTTC.